The 3 T cell receptor beta chains listed next were all sequenced from one sample in a study. TCRdb independently ran MiXCR on the RT-PCR reads; one entry per CDR3 protein. The table has more than 550,000 distinct CDR3 sequences, 14% seen once. Sequenced sample: memory CD4+ T cells from blood. The receptors originated from a female donor in good health, serving as a healthy control.

This clonotype has only a few counts. The CDR3 DNA reads TGCAGTGCGGGACAGGGTTCCTACGAGCAGTACTTC. It translates to CSAGQGSYEQYF. The chain has TRBV20-1 and TRBJ2-7; 9 positions agree with TRBD1. V lost 6 bases, J lost 1 base, and 1 base stayed unmatched. This CDR3 has 12 amino acids. Per germline, CDR1 DFQATT and CDR2 SNEGSKA (reference sequence).

Turning to this clonotype: This could be a read error, since a much larger clone is one nucleotide away. The rearrangement joins TRBV10-3 to TRBJ2-2; D possibly matches TRBD1 or TRBD2 (7 bases each). V was clipped by 11 bases and J by 7 bases, with 17 bases between them. CDR1 and CDR2 (germline): ENHRY, SYGVKD. This CDR3 is built from 13 residues. The CDR3 loop reads CAADREGGGELFF. CDR3 nucleotides: TGTGCCGCCGACAGGGAGGGGGGCGGGGAGCTGTTTTTT.

The chain joins TRBV9 to TRBJ2-1; TRBD1 matches 8 bases. The CDR3 spans 17 residues. V was pared by 4 bases and J by 3 bases, with 12 bases of the junction left unmatched. In germline, CDR1 is SGDLS, CDR2 YYNGEE. The CDR3 spells CASSHNGITGGYNEQFF. In DNA form, the CDR3 reads TGTGCCAGCAGCCATAACGGTATAACAGGGGGCTACAATGAGCAGTTCTTC.